The 3 T cell receptor beta chains below all came from one sample that was sequenced in a study of cytomegalovirus exposure and HLA in healthy donors. The PCR was carried out with 60 Vbeta primers and 13 Jbeta primers. The protocol was immunoSEQ multiplex PCR, while the TCRdb copy is restricted to in-frame clones and leaves out a portion. In the table there are fewer than 250,000 clones, around 75% of which are singletons. Sequencing used PBMCs. The receptors here all came from a woman aged 45-65 years in good health and CMV-seronegative.

At least ten counts were recorded for this clone. This rearrangement joins TRBV27 to TRBJ1-2; perhaps TRBD1 as D (5 bases). Per the germline V gene, CDR1 is MNHEY and CDR2 is SMNVEV (reference sequence). The V end lost 4 bases, the J end lost 5 bases, and 17 bases lay between the germline ends. The CDR3 length is 15 residues. The CDR3 DNA reads TGTGCCAGCAGTTCCTACGCAGGGTTAAGATATGGCTACACCTTC. It is translated as CASSSYAGLRYGYTF.

In DNA, the CDR3 is TGTGCCAGCAGTTTCGTGGGAGGAAACTACGAGCAGTACTTC. This codes for CASSFVGGNYEQYF. The chain couples TRBV28 to TRBJ2-7; tentative D call: TRBD2 (6 bases). From germline, CDR1 is MDHEN and CDR2 SYDVKM. The ends were cut back, 3 bases at V and 3 bases at J, with 12 bases in the middle. The CDR3 extends over 14 amino acids.

The chain employs TRBV28 and TRBJ2-7; tentative D call: TRBD1 (6 bases). The length of the CDR3 is 15 residues. The V gene lost 5 bases and the J gene lost 0 bases, with 14 bases spanning the gap. The germline CDR1 and CDR2 sequences are MDHEN and SYDVKM. The DNA of the CDR3 is TGTGCCAGCAGTCCCCAGGGGCTCCACTCCTACGAGCAGTACTTC. This encodes CASSPQGLHSYEQYF.